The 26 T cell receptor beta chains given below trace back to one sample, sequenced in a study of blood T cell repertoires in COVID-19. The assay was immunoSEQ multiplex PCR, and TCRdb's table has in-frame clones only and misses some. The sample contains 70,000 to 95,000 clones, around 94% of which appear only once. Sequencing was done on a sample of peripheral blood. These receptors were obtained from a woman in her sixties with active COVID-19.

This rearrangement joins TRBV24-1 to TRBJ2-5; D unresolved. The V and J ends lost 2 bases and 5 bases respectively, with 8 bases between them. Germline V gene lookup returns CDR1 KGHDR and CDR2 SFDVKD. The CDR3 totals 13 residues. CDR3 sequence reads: CATSDSPGETQYF. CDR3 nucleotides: TGTGCCACCAGTGATTCCCCCGGGGAGACCCAGTACTTC.

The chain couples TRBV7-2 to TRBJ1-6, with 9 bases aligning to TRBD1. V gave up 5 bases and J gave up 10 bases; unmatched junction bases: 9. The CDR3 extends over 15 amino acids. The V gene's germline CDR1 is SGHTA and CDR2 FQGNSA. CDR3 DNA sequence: TGTGCCAGCAGCACAGACGGACAGGGGATCTCACCCCTCCACTTT. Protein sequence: CASSTDGQGISPLHF.

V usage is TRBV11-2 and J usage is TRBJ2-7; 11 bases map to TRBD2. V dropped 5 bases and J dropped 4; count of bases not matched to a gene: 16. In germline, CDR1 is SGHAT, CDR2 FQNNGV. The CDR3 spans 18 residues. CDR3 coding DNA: TGTGCCAGCAGCCCGCGCCTTCGAACTAGCGGGAGTATATACGAGCAGTACTTC. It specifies CASSPRLRTSGSIYEQYF.

CDR3 sequence: CASSSTTGGNSPLHF. In nucleotides, the CDR3 is TGTGCCAGCAGCTCCACGACAGGGGGAAATTCACCCCTCCACTTT. This chain connects TRBV5-6 to TRBJ1-6, with 9 bases that match TRBD1. CDR1 is SGHDT and CDR2 is YYEEEE in the germline V gene. With 3 bases clipped from V and 7 bases from J, the junction kept 5 bases outside the gene matches. The CDR3 is 15 amino acids.

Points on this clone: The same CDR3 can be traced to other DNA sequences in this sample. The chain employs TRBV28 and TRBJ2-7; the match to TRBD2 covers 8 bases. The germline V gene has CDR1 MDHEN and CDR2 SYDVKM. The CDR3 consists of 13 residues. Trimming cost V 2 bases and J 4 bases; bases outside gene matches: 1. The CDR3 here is CASSLAGGYEQYF. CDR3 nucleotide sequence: TGTGCCAGCAGTTTAGCGGGGGGATACGAGCAGTACTTC. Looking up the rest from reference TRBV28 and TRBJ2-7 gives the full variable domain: DVKVTQSSRYLVKRTGEKVFLECVQDMDHENMFWYRQDPGLGLRLIYFSYDVKMKEKGDIPEGYSVSREKKERFSLILESASTNQTSMYLCASSLAGGYEQYFGPGTRLTVT.

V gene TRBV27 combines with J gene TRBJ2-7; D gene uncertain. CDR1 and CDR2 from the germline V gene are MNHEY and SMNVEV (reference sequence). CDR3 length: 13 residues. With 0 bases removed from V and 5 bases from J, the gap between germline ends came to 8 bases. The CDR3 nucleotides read TGTGCCAGCAGTTTATCGATAAACAACGAGCAGTACTTC. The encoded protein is CASSLSINNEQYF.

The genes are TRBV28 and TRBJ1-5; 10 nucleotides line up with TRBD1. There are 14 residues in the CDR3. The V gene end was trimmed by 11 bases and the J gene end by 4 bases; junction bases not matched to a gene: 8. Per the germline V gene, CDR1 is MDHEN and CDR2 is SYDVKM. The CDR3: CAGRRTGGNQPQHF. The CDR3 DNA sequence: TGTGCCGGACGTAGGACAGGGGGTAATCAGCCCCAGCATTTT.

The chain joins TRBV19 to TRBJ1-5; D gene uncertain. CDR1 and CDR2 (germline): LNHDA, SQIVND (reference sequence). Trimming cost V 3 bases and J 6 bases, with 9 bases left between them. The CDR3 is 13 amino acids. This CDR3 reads CASSIERGQPQHF. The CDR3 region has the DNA TGTGCCAGTAGTATCGAGAGAGGTCAGCCCCAGCATTTT. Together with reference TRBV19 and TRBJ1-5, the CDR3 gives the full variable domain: DGGITQSPKYLFRKEGQNVTLSCEQNLNHDAMYWYRQDPGQGLRLIYYSQIVNDFQKGDIAEGYSVSREKKESFPLTVTSAQKNPTAFYLCASSIERGQPQHFGDGTRLSIL.

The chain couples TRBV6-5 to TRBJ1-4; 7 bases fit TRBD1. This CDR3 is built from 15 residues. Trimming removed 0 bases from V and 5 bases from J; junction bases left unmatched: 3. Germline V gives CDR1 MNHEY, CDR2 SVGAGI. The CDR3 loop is CASSYSGTENEKLFF. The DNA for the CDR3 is TGTGCCAGCAGTTACTCCGGGACAGAGAATGAAAAACTGTTTTTT.

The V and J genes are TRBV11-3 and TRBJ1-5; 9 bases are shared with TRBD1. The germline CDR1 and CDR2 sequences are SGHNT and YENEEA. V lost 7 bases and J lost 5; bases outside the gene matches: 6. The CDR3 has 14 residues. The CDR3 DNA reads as TGTGCCAGCAACAGGGGACAGGGACATCAGCCCCAGCATTTT. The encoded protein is CASNRGQGHQPQHF.

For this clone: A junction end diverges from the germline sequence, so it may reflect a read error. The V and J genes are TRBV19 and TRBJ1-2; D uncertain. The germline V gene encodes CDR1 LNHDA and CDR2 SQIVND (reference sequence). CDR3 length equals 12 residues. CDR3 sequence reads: CASSIADGAFFF. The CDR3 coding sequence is TGTGCCAGTAGTATTGCAGACGGAGCTTTTTTCTTC.

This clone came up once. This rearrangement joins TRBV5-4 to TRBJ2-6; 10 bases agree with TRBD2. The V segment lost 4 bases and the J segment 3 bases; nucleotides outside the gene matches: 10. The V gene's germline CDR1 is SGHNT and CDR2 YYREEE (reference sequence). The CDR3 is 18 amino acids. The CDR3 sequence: CASSNPGLAKGGANVLTF. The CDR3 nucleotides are TGTGCCAGCAGCAATCCGGGACTAGCGAAAGGTGGGGCCAACGTCCTGACTTTC.

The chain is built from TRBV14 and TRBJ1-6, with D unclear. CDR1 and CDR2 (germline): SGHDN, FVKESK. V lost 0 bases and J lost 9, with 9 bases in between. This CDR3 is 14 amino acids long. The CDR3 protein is CASSQESGSSPLHF. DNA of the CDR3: TGTGCCAGCAGCCAAGAGTCGGGAAGTTCACCCCTCCACTTT.

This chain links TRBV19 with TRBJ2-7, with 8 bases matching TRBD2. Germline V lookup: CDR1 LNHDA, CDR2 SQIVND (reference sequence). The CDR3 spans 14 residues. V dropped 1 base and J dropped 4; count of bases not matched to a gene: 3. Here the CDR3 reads CASSIGRGRYEQYF. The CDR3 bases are TGTGCCAGTAGTATAGGGCGCGGGAGGTACGAGCAGTACTTC.

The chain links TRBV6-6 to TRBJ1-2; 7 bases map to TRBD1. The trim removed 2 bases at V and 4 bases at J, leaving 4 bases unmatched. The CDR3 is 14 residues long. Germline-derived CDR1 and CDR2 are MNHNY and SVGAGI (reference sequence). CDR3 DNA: TGTGCCAGCAGTTACCCACAGGGGAGCTATGGCTACACCTTC. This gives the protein CASSYPQGSYGYTF.

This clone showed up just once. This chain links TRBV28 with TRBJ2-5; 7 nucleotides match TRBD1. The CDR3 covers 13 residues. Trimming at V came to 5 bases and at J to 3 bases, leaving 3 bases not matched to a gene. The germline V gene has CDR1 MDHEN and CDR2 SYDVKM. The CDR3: CASSPDREETQYF. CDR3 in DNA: TGTGCCAGCAGTCCTGACAGGGAAGAGACCCAGTACTTC.

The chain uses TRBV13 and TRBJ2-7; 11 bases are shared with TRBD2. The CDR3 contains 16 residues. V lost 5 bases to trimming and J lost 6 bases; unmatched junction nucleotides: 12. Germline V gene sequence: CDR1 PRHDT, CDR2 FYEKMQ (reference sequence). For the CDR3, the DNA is TGTGCCAGCAGCCCTACCGGGGAACTAGCGGGAGCCGAGCAGTACTTC. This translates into CASSPTGELAGAEQYF.

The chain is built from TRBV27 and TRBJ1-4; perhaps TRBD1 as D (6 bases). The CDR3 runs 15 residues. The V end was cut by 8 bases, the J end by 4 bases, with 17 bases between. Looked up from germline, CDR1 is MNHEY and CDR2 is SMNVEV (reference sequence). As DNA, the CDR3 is TGTGCCAGCCAACCCGGGGGGGGCGGTAATGAAAAACTGTTTTTT. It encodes CASQPGGGGNEKLFF.

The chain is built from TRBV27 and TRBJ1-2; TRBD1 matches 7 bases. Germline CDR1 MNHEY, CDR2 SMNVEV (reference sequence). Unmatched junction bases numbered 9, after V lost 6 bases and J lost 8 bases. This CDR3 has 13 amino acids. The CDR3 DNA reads TGTGCCAGCAGCTACAGGGGAAATGGAGGCTACACCTTC. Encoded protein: CASSYRGNGGYTF.

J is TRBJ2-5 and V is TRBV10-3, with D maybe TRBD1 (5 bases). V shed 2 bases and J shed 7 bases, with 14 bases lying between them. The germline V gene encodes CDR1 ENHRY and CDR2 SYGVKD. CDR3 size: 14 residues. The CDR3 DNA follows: TGTGCCATCAGTGAGACTGCACCCCAGGGGACCCAGTACTTC. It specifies CAISETAPQGTQYF.

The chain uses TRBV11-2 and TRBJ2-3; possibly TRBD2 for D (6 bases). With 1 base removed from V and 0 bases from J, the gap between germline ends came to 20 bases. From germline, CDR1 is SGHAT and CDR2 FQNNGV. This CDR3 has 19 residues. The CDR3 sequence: CASSLGSLADQTSTDTQYF. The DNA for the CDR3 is TGTGCCAGCAGCTTAGGTTCGTTAGCGGATCAAACGAGCACAGATACGCAGTATTTT. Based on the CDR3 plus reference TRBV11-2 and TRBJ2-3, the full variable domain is EAGVAQSPRYKIIEKRQSVAFWCNPISGHATLYWYQQILGQGPKLLIQFQNNGVVDDSQLPKDRFSAERLKGVDSTLKIQPAKLEDSAVYLCASSLGSLADQTSTDTQYFGPGTRLTVL.

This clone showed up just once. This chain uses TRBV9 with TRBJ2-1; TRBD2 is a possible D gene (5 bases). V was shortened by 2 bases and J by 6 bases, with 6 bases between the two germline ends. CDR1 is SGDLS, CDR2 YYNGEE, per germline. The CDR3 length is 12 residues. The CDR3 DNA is TGTGCCAGCAGCGTGGGAGTCAATGAGCAGTTCTTC. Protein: CASSVGVNEQFF.

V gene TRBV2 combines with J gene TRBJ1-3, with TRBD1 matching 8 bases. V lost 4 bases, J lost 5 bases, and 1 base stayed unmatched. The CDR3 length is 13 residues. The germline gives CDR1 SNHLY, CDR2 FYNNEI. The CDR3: CASSGTGRNTIYF. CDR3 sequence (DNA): TGTGCCAGCAGTGGGACAGGGCGAAACACCATATATTTT.

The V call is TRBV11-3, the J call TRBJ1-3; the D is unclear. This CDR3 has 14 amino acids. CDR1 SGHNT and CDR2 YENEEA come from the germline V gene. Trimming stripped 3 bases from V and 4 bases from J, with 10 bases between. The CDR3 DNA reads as TGTGCCAGCAGCTTCGTCACGAGGGGAAACACCATATATTTT. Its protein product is CASSFVTRGNTIYF.

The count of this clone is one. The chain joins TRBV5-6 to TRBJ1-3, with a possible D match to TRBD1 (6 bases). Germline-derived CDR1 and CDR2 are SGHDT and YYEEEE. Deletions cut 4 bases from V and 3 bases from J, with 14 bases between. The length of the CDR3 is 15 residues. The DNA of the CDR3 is TGTGCCAGCAGCCTACTAGGGACAAGTGGAAACACCATATATTTT. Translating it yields CASSLLGTSGNTIYF.

CDR3 nucleotide sequence: TGTGCCTGGAGTGTTGGGACTAGCGGTCTAGCCAAAAACATTCAGTACTTC. Protein sequence: CAWSVGTSGLAKNIQYF. This rearrangement joins TRBV30 to TRBJ2-4; 11 bases map to TRBD2. V dropped 0 bases and J dropped 0; count of bases not matched to a gene: 4. The CDR3 is 17 amino acids. Germline CDR1 and CDR2: GTSNPN and SVGIG (reference sequence).